One sample yielded the 9 T cell receptor beta chains listed below, sequenced in a study of cytomegalovirus exposure and HLA in healthy donors. Researchers ran the PCR with 60 Vbeta and 13 Jbeta primers. Profiled with immunoSEQ multiplex PCR; TCRdb holds only in-frame clones, not every one. The table records about 160,000 clones, roughly 85% of them present only once. The sequenced sample was PBMCs. The receptors come from a man in his forties in good health and CMV-seronegative.

This clone was seen more than once but under ten times. V usage is TRBV28 and J usage is TRBJ2-7; possible D gene TRBD1, 6 bases. Germline V gives CDR1 MDHEN, CDR2 SYDVKM. V dropped 6 bases and J dropped 3 bases, with 15 bases sitting between them. The CDR3 consists of 14 residues. The CDR3 loop is CASSPAGRGYEQYF. CDR3 DNA sequence: TGTGCCAGCAGCCCGGCGGGCAGGGGCTACGAGCAGTACTTC.

This chain connects TRBV4-3 to TRBJ2-4; D not certain. The CDR3 has 14 residues. Germline V lookup: CDR1 LGHNA, CDR2 YSLEER. V dropped 1 base and J dropped 9 bases, with 13 bases sitting between them. CDR3 nucleotides: TGCGCCAGCAGCCAAGCGGCCCGGGTTGGCATTCAGTACTTC. This gives the protein CASSQAARVGIQYF.

The chain couples TRBV19 to TRBJ1-5; 11 bases match TRBD1. The V segment lost 7 bases and the J segment 5 bases; nucleotides outside the gene matches: 4. CDR3 size: 14 residues. Germline values: CDR1 LNHDA, CDR2 SQIVND (reference sequence). Here the CDR3 reads CASIRDRGYQPQHF. The CDR3, as DNA: TGTGCCAGTATTAGGGACAGGGGGTATCAGCCCCAGCATTTT.

The chain is built from TRBV29-1 and TRBJ2-1; D not certain. Germline V lookup: CDR1 SQVTM, CDR2 ANQGSEA. This CDR3 contains 12 residues. V lost 7 bases to trimming and J lost 5 bases, with 12 bases between them. CDR3 sequence reads: CSEVGHNNEQFF. DNA of the CDR3: TGCAGCGAAGTTGGCCACAACAATGAGCAGTTCTTC.

Written as DNA, the CDR3 is TGTGCCACCGGGGAACAGGGGAAGAGCTCCTACGAGCAGTACTTC. It codes for CATGEQGKSSYEQYF. The chain links TRBV15 to TRBJ2-7, with TRBD1 matching 7 bases. The germline V gene encodes CDR1 LNHNV and CDR2 YYDKDF (reference sequence). The length of the CDR3 is 15 residues. The V gene end was trimmed by 8 bases and the J gene end by 0 bases; junction bases not matched to a gene: 10.

This clone is medium-sized in the sample. This chain connects TRBV4-2 to TRBJ2-7, with 10 bases that match TRBD2. The CDR3 runs to 16 residues. V dropped 4 bases and J dropped 7; count of bases not matched to a gene: 13. From germline, CDR1 is LGHNA and CDR2 YNFKEQ. This chain's CDR3 is CASSLDGAGGLGEQYF. CDR3 bases: TGTGCCAGCAGCCTGGACGGAGCGGGAGGGCTGGGGGAGCAGTACTTC.

The chain carries TRBV6-5 and TRBJ2-3; perhaps TRBD2 as D (5 bases). The CDR3 consists of 16 residues. From germline, CDR1 is MNHEY and CDR2 SVGAGI. Trimming took off 0 bases at V and 0 bases at J, with 10 bases between the two ends. The CDR3, as DNA: TGTGCCAGCAGTTACTCTTGGAGCGGAAGCACAGATACGCAGTATTTT. Translated, it gives CASSYSWSGSTDTQYF.

CDR3 region: CASSGQSNEQFF. DNA of the CDR3: TGTGCCAGCAGCGGACAGTCCAATGAGCAGTTCTTC. V and J are TRBV7-9 and TRBJ2-1; a possible D gene is TRBD1 (6 bases). With 5 bases removed from V and 6 bases from J, the gap between germline ends came to 8 bases. CDR1 is SEHNR, CDR2 FQNEAQ, per germline (reference sequence). The CDR3 is 12 residues long. Full variable domain (rest looked up from reference TRBV7-9 and TRBJ2-1): DTGVSQNPRHKITKRGQNVTFRCDPISEHNRLYWYRQTLGQGPEFLTYFQNEAQLEKSRLLSDRFSAERPKGSFSTLEIQRTEQGDSAMYLCASSGQSNEQFFGPGTRLTVL.

The chain recombines TRBV7-9 with TRBJ1-1; perhaps TRBD1 as D (6 bases). Trimming took off 6 bases at V and 8 bases at J, with 10 bases between the two ends. Germline V gene data show CDR1 as SEHNR and CDR2 as FQNEAQ (reference sequence). The CDR3 loop spans 11 amino acids. The CDR3 sequence: CASSFGTEAFF. The CDR3, as DNA: TGTGCCAGCAGTTTTGGGACAGAAGCTTTCTTT.